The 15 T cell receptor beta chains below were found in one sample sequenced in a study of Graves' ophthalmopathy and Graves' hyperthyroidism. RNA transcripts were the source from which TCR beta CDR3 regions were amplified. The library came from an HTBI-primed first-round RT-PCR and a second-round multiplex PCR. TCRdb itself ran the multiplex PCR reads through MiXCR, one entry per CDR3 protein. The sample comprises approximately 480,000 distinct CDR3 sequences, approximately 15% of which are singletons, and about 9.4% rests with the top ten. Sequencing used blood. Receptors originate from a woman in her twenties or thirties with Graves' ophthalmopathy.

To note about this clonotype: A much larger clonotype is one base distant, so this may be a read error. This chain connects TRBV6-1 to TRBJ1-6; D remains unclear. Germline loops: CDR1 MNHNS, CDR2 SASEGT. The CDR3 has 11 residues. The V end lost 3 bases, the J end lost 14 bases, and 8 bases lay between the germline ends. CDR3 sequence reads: CASSDGSALHF. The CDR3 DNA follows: TGTGCCAGCAGTGATGGATCAGCCCTCCACTTT.

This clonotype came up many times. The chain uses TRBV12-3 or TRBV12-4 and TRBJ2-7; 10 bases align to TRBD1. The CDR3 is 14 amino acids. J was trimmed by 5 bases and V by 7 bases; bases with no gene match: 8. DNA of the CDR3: TGTGCCAGCAAGAGGACAGGGGGAGTCCACGAGCAGTACTTC. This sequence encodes CASKRTGGVHEQYF.

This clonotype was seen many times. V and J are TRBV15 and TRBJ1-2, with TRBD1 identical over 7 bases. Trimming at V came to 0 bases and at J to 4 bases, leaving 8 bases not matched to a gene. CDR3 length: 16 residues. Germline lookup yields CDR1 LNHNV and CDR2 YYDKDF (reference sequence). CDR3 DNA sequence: TGTGCCACCAGCAGAGAAGGGGGCAGGGCCGGCTATGGCTACACCTTC. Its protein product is CATSREGGRAGYGYTF.

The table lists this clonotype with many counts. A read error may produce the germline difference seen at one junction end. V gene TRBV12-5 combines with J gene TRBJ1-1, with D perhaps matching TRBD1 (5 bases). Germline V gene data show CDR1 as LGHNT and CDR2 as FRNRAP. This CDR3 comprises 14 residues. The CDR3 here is CASGLERGYTEALF. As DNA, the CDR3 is TGTGCTAGTGGTTTGGAGAGGGGTTATACTGAAGCTCTCTTT.

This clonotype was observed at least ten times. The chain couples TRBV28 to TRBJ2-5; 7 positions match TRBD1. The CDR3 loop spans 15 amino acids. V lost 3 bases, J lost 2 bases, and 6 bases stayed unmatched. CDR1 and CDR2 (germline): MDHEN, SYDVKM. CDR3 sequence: CASSLGQTNQETQYF. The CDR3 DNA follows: TGTGCCAGCAGTTTGGGACAGACTAATCAAGAGACCCAGTACTTC.

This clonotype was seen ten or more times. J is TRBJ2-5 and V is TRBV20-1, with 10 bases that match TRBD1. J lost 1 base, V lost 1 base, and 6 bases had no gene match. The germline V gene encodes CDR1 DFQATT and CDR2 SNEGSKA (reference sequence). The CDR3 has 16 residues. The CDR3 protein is CSARAARTGGQETQYF. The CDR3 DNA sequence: TGCAGTGCTAGAGCTGCAAGGACAGGGGGCCAAGAGACCCAGTACTTC.

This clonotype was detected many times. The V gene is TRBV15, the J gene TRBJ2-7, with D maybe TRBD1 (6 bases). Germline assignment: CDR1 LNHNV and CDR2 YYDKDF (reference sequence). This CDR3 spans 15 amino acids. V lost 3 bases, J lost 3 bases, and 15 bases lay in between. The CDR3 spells CATSRVKQGIYEQYF. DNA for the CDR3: TGTGCCACCAGCAGGGTTAAACAGGGCATCTACGAGCAGTACTTC.

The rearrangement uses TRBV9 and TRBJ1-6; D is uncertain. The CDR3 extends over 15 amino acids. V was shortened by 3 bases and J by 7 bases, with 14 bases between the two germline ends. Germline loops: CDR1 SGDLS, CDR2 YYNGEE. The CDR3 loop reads CASSADPGENSPLHF. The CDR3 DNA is TGTGCCAGCAGCGCTGACCCCGGAGAGAATTCACCCCTCCACTTT.

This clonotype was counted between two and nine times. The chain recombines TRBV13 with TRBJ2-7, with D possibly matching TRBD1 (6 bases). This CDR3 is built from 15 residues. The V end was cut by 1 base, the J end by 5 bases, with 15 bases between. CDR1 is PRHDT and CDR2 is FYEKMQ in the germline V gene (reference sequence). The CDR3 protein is CASSLARQGRDEQYF. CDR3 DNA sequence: TGTGCCAGCAGCTTAGCACGGCAGGGGAGAGACGAGCAGTACTTC.

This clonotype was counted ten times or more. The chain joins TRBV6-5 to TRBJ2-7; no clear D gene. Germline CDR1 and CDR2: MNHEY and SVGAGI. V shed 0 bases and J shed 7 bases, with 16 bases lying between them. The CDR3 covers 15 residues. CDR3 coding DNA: TGTGCCAGCAGTTACTCCCTACCTCTGGTTGGAGAGCAGTACTTC. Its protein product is CASSYSLPLVGEQYF.

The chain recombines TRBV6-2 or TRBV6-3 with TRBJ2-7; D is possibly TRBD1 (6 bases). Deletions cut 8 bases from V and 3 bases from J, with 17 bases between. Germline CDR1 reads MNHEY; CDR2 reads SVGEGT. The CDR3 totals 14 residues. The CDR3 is CASSKDRNNYEQYV. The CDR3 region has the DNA TGTGCCAGCTCAAAGGACAGAAACAACTACGAGCAGTACGTC.

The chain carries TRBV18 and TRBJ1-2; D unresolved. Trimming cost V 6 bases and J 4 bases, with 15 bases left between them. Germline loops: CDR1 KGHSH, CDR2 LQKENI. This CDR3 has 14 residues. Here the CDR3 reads CASSPLPSFYGYTF. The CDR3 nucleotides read TGTGCCAGCTCGCCTCTTCCCTCCTTCTATGGCTACACCTTC.

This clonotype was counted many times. CDR3: CASRHPGGRGSSGYTF. The DNA of the CDR3 is TGTGCCAGCAGGCACCCGGGGGGCAGGGGAAGTTCTGGCTACACCTTC. This sequence joins TRBV6-1 and TRBJ1-2; D is possibly TRBD1 (6 bases). V lost 6 bases, J lost 7 bases, and 24 bases lay in between. The CDR3 is 16 residues long. The germline CDR1 and CDR2 sequences are MNHNS and SASEGT.

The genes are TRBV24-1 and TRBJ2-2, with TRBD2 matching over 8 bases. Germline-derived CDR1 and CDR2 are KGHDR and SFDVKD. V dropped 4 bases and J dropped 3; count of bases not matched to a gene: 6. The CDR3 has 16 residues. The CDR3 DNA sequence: TGTGCCACCAGTGACCCTACTAGCGGAGACACCGGGGAGCTGTTTTTT. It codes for CATSDPTSGDTGELFF.

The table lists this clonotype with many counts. The CDR3 protein is CASGVQGAYGYTF. As DNA, the CDR3 is TGTGCCAGCGGGGTACAGGGGGCCTATGGCTACACCTTC. The V gene is TRBV6-1, the J gene TRBJ1-2; 9 bases are a match to TRBD1. The CDR3 consists of 13 residues. With 8 bases clipped from V and 4 bases from J, the junction kept 5 bases outside the gene matches. Germline CDR1 reads MNHNS; CDR2 reads SASEGT.